Below, 13 T cell receptor beta chains from the same sample are listed, as sequenced in a study of CD8 T cells in Susac syndrome. Random hexamers were used to reverse transcribe about 0.5 to 1 ug of RNA. TCRdb re-derived calls from the immunoSEQ multiplex PCR reads in MiXCR, one entry per CDR3 protein. The sample lists about 130,000 distinct CDR3 sequences; just under 95% were seen once. Sequences were obtained from CD8+ T cells from PBMCs. Every receptor here comes from a human donor with Susac syndrome.

This rearrangement joins TRBV20-1 to TRBJ2-1; 9 bases are a match to TRBD2. Germline V gene lookup returns CDR1 DFQATT and CDR2 SNEGSKA (reference sequence). The CDR3 length is 17 residues. J gave up 0 bases and V 8 bases, and 14 bases lay outside the gene matches. The CDR3 spells CSTRRATSGSSYNEQFF. The CDR3 bases are TGCAGTACCCGGAGGGCGACTAGCGGAAGCTCCTACAATGAGCAGTTCTTC.

This rearrangement joins TRBV12-3 or TRBV12-4 to TRBJ2-1; unclear D gene. The V end was cut by 5 bases, the J end by 0 bases, with 11 bases between. CDR3 length: 15 amino acids. CDR3 nucleotides: TGTGCCAGCAGTGTGACCATAAGCTCCTACAATGAGCAGTTCTTC. Residues: CASSVTISSYNEQFF.

This sequence joins TRBV25-1 and TRBJ2-3; the match to TRBD2 covers 8 bases. The CDR3 contains 15 residues. The V gene end was trimmed by 6 bases and the J gene end by 5 bases; junction bases not matched to a gene: 10. The germline gives CDR1 MGHDK, CDR2 SYGVNS. CDR3 protein: CASSASGRRVDTQYF. In nucleotides, the CDR3 is TGTGCCAGCAGCGCCAGCGGGAGAAGAGTAGATACGCAGTATTTT. The full variable domain, with the rest looked up from reference TRBV25-1 and TRBJ2-3, is EADIYQTPRYLVIGTGKKITLECSQTMGHDKMYWYQQDPGMELHLIHYSYGVNSTEKGDLSSESTVSRIRTEHFPLTLESARPSHTSQYLCASSASGRRVDTQYFGPGTRLTVL.

The chain links TRBV7-6 to TRBJ2-1, with D unresolved. Germline-derived CDR1 and CDR2 are SGHVS and FNYEAQ. The CDR3 has 14 amino acids. Trimming shortened V by 5 bases and J by 2 bases, and 10 bases separated the two germline ends. The CDR3 loop is CASSPRAAYNEQFF. Written as DNA, the CDR3 is TGTGCCAGCAGCCCACGGGCAGCCTACAATGAGCAGTTCTTC. Looking up the rest from reference TRBV7-6 and TRBJ2-1 gives the full variable domain: GAGVSQSPRYKVTKRGQDVALRCDPISGHVSLYWYRQALGQGPEFLTYFNYEAQQDKSGLPNDRFSAERPEGSISTLTIQRTEQRDSAMYRCASSPRAAYNEQFFGPGTRLTVL.

This rearrangement joins TRBV6-1 to TRBJ2-7; 8 nucleotides align to TRBD1. The V gene's germline CDR1 is MNHNS and CDR2 SASEGT. With 6 bases clipped from V and 2 bases from J, the junction kept 9 bases outside the gene matches. CDR3 length equals 15 residues. The CDR3 region is CASRSKDRAAYEQYF. CDR3 nucleotides: TGTGCCAGCAGATCTAAGGACAGGGCCGCCTACGAGCAGTACTTC.

This chain joins TRBV3-1 and TRBJ2-7; D may be TRBD1 (6 bases). CDR3 length: 13 amino acids. Looked up from germline, CDR1 is LGHDT and CDR2 is YNNKEL (reference sequence). V was cut by 0 bases and J by 9 bases, with 12 bases left in between. The CDR3, as DNA: TGTGCCAGCAGCCAAGATGGGACATCTCGGCAGTACTTC. It encodes CASSQDGTSRQYF.

This clonotype has just one count. The chain carries TRBV6-6 and TRBJ2-7; D is possibly TRBD1 (6 bases). V lost 6 bases and J lost 1, with 13 bases in between. The CDR3 is made up of 14 amino acids. In germline, CDR1 is MNHNY, CDR2 SVGAGI (reference sequence). CDR3 nucleotide sequence: TGTGCCAGCAGCTCCTCCGACAGGTCCTACGAGCAGTACTTC. Translated, it gives CASSSSDRSYEQYF.

The chain uses TRBV6-2 or TRBV6-3 and TRBJ2-1, with 12 positions matching TRBD2. This CDR3 comprises 15 residues. J lost 11 bases, V lost 4 bases, and 9 bases had no gene match. Germline V gives CDR1 MNHEY, CDR2 SVGEGT. The CDR3 coding sequence is TGTGCCAGCAGTTTTAAGACTAGCGGGAGTGATAAGCAGTTCTTC. Protein sequence: CASSFKTSGSDKQFF.

The chain couples TRBV4-1 to TRBJ1-1; 9 nucleotides match TRBD1. The ends lost 4 bases at V and 0 bases at J; junction bases unmatched: 3. The CDR3 covers 15 residues. From germline, CDR1 is MGHRA and CDR2 YSYEKL. In nucleotides, the CDR3 is TGCGCCAGCAGCCGGGGACAGGGCATGAACACTGAAGCTTTCTTT. Translated: CASSRGQGMNTEAFF.

The chain carries TRBV7-9 and TRBJ1-1, with a tentative D call TRBD1 (5 bases). Germline assignment: CDR1 SEHNR and CDR2 FQNEAQ (reference sequence). The CDR3 has 15 amino acids. V shed 2 bases and J shed 4 bases, with 14 bases lying between them. This CDR3 is CASSLPGKDITEAFF. The CDR3 DNA sequence: TGTGCCAGCAGCTTACCAGGGAAGGACATCACTGAAGCTTTCTTT.

V is TRBV5-1 and J is TRBJ2-7; D is ambiguous. CDR1 and CDR2 from the germline V gene are SGHRS and YFSETQ. V lost 0 bases and J lost 0, with 10 bases in between. This CDR3 spans 15 amino acids. The CDR3 DNA sequence: TGCGCCAGCAGCTTGGGCTGGGTTTCCTCCTACGAGCAGTACTTC. It codes for CASSLGWVSSYEQYF. Full variable domain (outside the CDR3, taken from reference TRBV5-1 and TRBJ2-7): KAGVTQTPRYLIKTRGQQVTLSCSPISGHRSVSWYQQTPGQGLQFLFEYFSETQRNKGNFPGRFSGRQFSNSRSEMNVSTLELGDSALYLCASSLGWVSSYEQYFGPGTRLTVT.

The rearrangement joins TRBV30 to TRBJ1-5; D might be TRBD1 (6 bases). Trimming pared 3 bases from V and 0 bases from J, leaving 12 bases between. There are 15 residues in the CDR3. CDR1 is GTSNPN and CDR2 is SVGIG in the germline V gene (reference sequence). For the CDR3, the DNA is TGTGCCTGGAGCGAGGACAGTTATAGCAATCAGCCCCAGCATTTT. This translates into CAWSEDSYSNQPQHF.

The chain employs TRBV6-5 and TRBJ2-3; 7 bases agree with TRBD1. V lost 0 bases, J lost 4 bases, and 7 bases stayed unmatched. The V gene's germline CDR1 is MNHEY and CDR2 SVGAGI. The CDR3 has 16 amino acids. CDR3 residues: CASSYSGRGMADTQYF. DNA for the CDR3: TGTGCCAGCAGTTACTCGGGCAGGGGGATGGCAGATACGCAGTATTTT.